Listed below are T cell receptor beta chains from one sample, sequenced in a study of radiotherapy plus CTLA-4 blockade in lung cancer. Sequenced by immunoSEQ multiplex PCR; TCRdb stores in-frame clones only, minus some. The sample yields roughly 110,000 clones, over 65% seen once. Here the sequenced sample was peripheral blood, taken from a patient treated with radiotherapy plus ipilimumab. The receptors were gathered from a human donor with non-small cell lung cancer that progressed on radiotherapy plus ipilimumab. Some clones in this sample may be carry-over from other donors' samples. Both conserved end residues are part of each CDR3. D genes are given only for firm matches. A row's size may be missing; if present it is once, few, many or a size class.

abundance,len,d_gene,v_gene,j_gene,CDR3aa,CDR3nt
-,14,-,TRBV29-1,TRBJ1-1,CSVLGTFRDTEAFF,TGCAGCGTTTTGGGGACTTTTAGAGACACTGAAGCTTTCTTT
-,14,-,TRBV11-2,TRBJ2-5,CASSAPRSVETQYF,TGTGCCAGCAGCGCTCCAAGGAGCGTAGAGACCCAGTACTTC
once,14,TRBD1,TRBV14,TRBJ1-1,CASSILQGGSEAFF,TGTGCCAGCAGCATCCTACAGGGGGGATCTGAAGCTTTCTTT
-,14,-,TRBV6-5,TRBJ1-5,CASIPLNSNQPQHF,TGTGCCAGCATCCCTCTCAATAGCAATCAGCCCCAGCATTTT
-,15,TRBD1,TRBV19,TRBJ1-6,CASSFGQGRNSPLHF,TGTGCCAGTAGTTTTGGACAGGGGCGCAATTCACCCCTCCACTTT
-,16,TRBD2,TRBV5-1,TRBJ2-2,CASSFLAGVNTGELFF,TGCGCCAGCAGCTTCTTAGCGGGGGTGAACACCGGGGAGCTGTTTTTT
once,12,-,TRBV7-7,TRBJ2-7,CASSSPAGEQYF,TGTGCTAGCAGCTCCCCAGCTGGGGAGCAGTACTTC
once,13,-,TRBV5-4,TRBJ1-2,CASSWGVPGFHTF,TGTGCCAGCAGCTGGGGTGTCCCAGGGTTCCACACCTTC
-,15,-,TRBV2,TRBJ2-5,CASSNQAGIQETQYF,TGTGCCAGCAGTAACCAAGCGGGCATACAAGAGACCCAGTACTTC
-,13,-,TRBV30,TRBJ2-2,CAWIREDTGELFF,TGTGCCTGGATAAGGGAGGACACCGGGGAGCTGTTTTTT
-,14,-,TRBV11-2,TRBJ2-7,CASSRTDWDYEQYF,TGTGCCAGCAGTCGAACTGACTGGGACTACGAGCAGTACTTC
-,15,TRBD1,TRBV28,TRBJ2-7,CASRPDGTGGLKQYF,TGTGCCAGCAGGCCTGATGGGACAGGCGGGTTGAAGCAGTACTTC
once,15,TRBD1,TRBV5-1,TRBJ1-1,CASSFTGTANTEAFF,TGCGCCAGCAGCTTTACCGGGACAGCGAACACTGAAGCTTTCTTT
-,16,-,TRBV4-3,TRBJ1-4,CASSQNPSQEDEKLFF,TGCGCCAGCAGCCAAAATCCTAGTCAGGAAGATGAAAAACTGTTTTTT
few,13,-,TRBV7-9,TRBJ2-2,CASSLDGTGELFF,TGTGCCAGCAGCTTGGATGGCACCGGGGAGCTGTTTTTT
-,11,-,TRBV2,TRBJ2-5,CASSVDETQYF,TGTGCCAGCAGTGTGGATGAGACCCAGTACTTC
-,16,TRBD1,TRBV4-3,TRBJ2-3,CASSQGWTGGTDTQYF,TGCGCCAGCAGCCAAGGATGGACAGGGGGTACAGATACGCAGTATTTT
-,12,-,TRBV5-1,TRBJ2-3,CASSLPSDTQYF,TGCGCCAGCAGCTTGCCTAGCGATACGCAGTATTTT
-,13,-,TRBV30,TRBJ1-1,CAWSVRASSEAFF,TGTGCCTGGAGTGTCCGCGCAAGCTCTGAAGCTTTCTTT
-,15,-,TRBV5-1,TRBJ1-4,CASSPLGATNEKLFF,TGCGCCAGCAGCCCCTTGGGCGCAACTAATGAAAAACTGTTTTTT
-,14,-,TRBV5-8,TRBJ2-7,CASSFVGGAYEQYF,TGTGCCAGCAGCTTCGTGGGGGGCGCCTACGAGCAGTACTTC
-,17,TRBD1,TRBV27,TRBJ2-3,CASSTLPEGQHTDTQYF,TGTGCCAGCAGTACCCTCCCCGAGGGACAGCACACAGATACGCAGTATTTT
-,14,-,TRBV5-8,TRBJ2-7,CASSLSTLGYEQYF,TGTGCCAGCAGCTTGTCAACCCTAGGGTACGAGCAGTACTTC
-,14,TRBD2,TRBV10-3,TRBJ2-3,CAIRDPGTRDTQYF,TGTGCCATCAGAGATCCCGGGACTAGGGATACGCAGTATTTT
-,15,TRBD1,TRBV27,TRBJ2-1,CASSLIGDRVNEQFF,TGTGCCAGCAGTTTAATTGGGGACAGGGTCAATGAGCAGTTCTTC
-,13,-,TRBV29-1,TRBJ1-1,CSVVGTANTEAFF,TGCAGCGTTGTCGGGACGGCGAACACTGAAGCTTTCTTT
-,14,TRBD1,TRBV6-6,TRBJ2-2,CASKGQGLTGELFF,TGTGCCAGCAAAGGACAGGGGTTAACCGGGGAGCTGTTTTTT
-,14,-,TRBV5-4,TRBJ2-5,CASSTPSASETQYF,TGTGCCAGCAGCACCCCGTCGGCTAGCGAGACCCAGTACTTC
-,16,-,TRBV11-3,TRBJ2-1,CASSRDSSSSYNEQFF,TGTGCCAGCAGCCGCGACAGCTCTAGCTCCTACAATGAGCAGTTCTTC
once,16,TRBD1,TRBV4-2,TRBJ1-2,CASSQVLTGIDYGYTF,TGTGCCAGCAGCCAAGTGTTGACAGGGATCGACTATGGCTACACCTTC
once,13,-,TRBV7-6,TRBJ1-5,CASSLVAVAPQHF,TGTGCCAGCAGCTTAGTCGCAGTTGCTCCCCAGCATTTT
-,16,TRBD1,TRBV18,TRBJ1-5,CASSTGPDREHQPQHF,TGTGCCAGCTCCACCGGACCGGACAGGGAACATCAGCCCCAGCATTTT
few,16,TRBD2,TRBV5-1,TRBJ2-3,CASSTSGATLTDTQYF,TGCGCCAGCAGCACTAGCGGGGCTACCCTCACAGATACGCAGTATTTT
-,13,-,TRBV7-7,TRBJ2-2,CASSSIRNGELFF,TGTGCTAGCAGTTCCATCCGAAACGGGGAGCTGTTTTTT
-,12,-,TRBV6-5,TRBJ1-3,CASSTRGGTIYF,TGTGCCAGCAGTACGAGAGGGGGCACCATATATTTT
-,19,-,TRBV5-4,TRBJ2-2,CASSLFGGPWTGRPGELFF,TGTGCCAGCAGCTTGTTTGGGGGGCCTTGGACTGGCCGGCCCGGGGAGCTGTTTTTT
-,13,TRBD1,TRBV28,TRBJ1-4,CASATGGDEKLFF,TGTGCCAGCGCGACAGGGGGAGATGAAAAACTGTTTTTT
once,14,-,TRBV6-5,TRBJ1-1,CASSAGVLNTEAFF,TGTGCCAGCAGTGCTGGGGTTTTGAACACTGAAGCTTTCTTT
-,15,-,TRBV4-2,TRBJ1-1,CASSQDSLEETEAFF,TGTGCCAGCAGCCAGGACAGTTTGGAAGAAACTGAAGCTTTCTTT
-,13,-,TRBV5-1,TRBJ1-1,CASSLVPDTEAFF,TGCGCCAGCAGCTTGGTCCCCGACACTGAAGCTTTCTTT
once,13,-,TRBV6-1,TRBJ2-7,CASTIFRDYEQYF,TGTGCCAGCACGATCTTCCGGGACTACGAGCAGTACTTC
few,16,TRBD1,TRBV19,TRBJ1-3,CASSIPGQSSGNTIYF,TGTGCCAGTAGTATCCCGGGACAGTCCTCTGGAAACACCATATATTTT
-,15,TRBD1,TRBV7-9,TRBJ1-6,CASSLGTGEIGPLHF,TGTGCCAGCAGCCTCGGGACAGGGGAAATAGGACCCCTCCACTTT
-,14,-,TRBV5-1,TRBJ1-6,CASSLVSFNSPLHF,TGCGCCAGCAGCTTGGTCAGTTTTAATTCACCCCTCCACTTT
-,19,TRBD1,TRBV18,TRBJ2-7,CASSPFPVTPGTDPYEQYF,TGTGCCAGCTCACCATTTCCCGTCACCCCGGGGACAGACCCATACGAGCAGTACTTC
-,15,-,TRBV10-1,TRBJ1-6,CASRTWSLYNSPLHF,TGCGCCAGCAGGACATGGAGCCTTTATAATTCACCCCTCCACTTT
once,15,-,TRBV7-3,TRBJ2-2,CASSSGQLNTGELFF,TGTGCCAGCAGCTCCGGACAGCTGAACACCGGGGAGCTGTTTTTT
-,11,-,TRBV6-1,TRBJ2-5,CAGRHGETQYF,TGTGCCGGCAGACACGGGGAGACCCAGTACTTC
few,14,-,TRBV19,TRBJ2-7,CASSGFTQAYEQYF,TGTGCCAGTTCAGGCTTCACTCAGGCCTACGAGCAGTACTTC
-,19,TRBD1,TRBV7-9,TRBJ1-5,CASSLGGPGQGAFNQPQHF,TGTGCCAGCAGCTTAGGGGGCCCGGGACAGGGGGCTTTCAATCAGCCCCAGCATTTT
-,15,-,TRBV19,TRBJ2-3,CASSMEQGGSDTQYF,TGTGCCAGTAGTATGGAACAGGGGGGGAGCGATACGCAGTATTTT
-,14,-,TRBV7-2,TRBJ2-1,CASSLVRTYNEQFF,TGTGCCAGCAGCTTAGTACGAACCTACAATGAGCAGTTCTTC
-,14,-,TRBV28,TRBJ1-1,CASSSTGTYTEAFF,TGTGCCAGCAGTTCTACAGGGACTTACACTGAAGCTTTCTTT
-,14,TRBD1,TRBV7-2,TRBJ1-1,CASSINRGDTEAFF,TGTGCCAGCAGCATTAACAGGGGGGACACTGAAGCTTTCTTT
-,15,TRBD2,TRBV10-3,TRBJ2-3,CAISEPSGRRDTQYF,TGTGCCATCAGTGAGCCGAGCGGGAGACGAGATACGCAGTATTTT